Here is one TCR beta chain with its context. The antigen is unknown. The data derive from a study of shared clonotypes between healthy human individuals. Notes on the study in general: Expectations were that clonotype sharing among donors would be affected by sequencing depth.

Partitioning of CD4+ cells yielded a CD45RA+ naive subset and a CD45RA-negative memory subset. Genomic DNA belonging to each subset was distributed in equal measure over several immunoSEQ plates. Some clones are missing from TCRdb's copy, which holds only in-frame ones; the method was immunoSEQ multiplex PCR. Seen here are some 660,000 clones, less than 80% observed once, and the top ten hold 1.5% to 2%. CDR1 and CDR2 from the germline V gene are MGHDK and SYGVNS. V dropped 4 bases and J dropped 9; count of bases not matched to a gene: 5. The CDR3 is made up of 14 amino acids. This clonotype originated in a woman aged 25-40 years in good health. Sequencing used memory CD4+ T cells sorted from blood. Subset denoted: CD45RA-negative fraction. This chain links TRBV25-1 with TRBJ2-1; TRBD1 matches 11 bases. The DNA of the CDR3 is TGTGCCAGCAGTGGTTGGACAGGGGGCGGTGAGCAGTTCTTC. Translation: CASSGWTGGGEQFF.